One and the same sample provided the 7 T cell receptor beta chains below, sequenced in a study of blood T cell repertoires in COVID-19. TCRdb's copy holds only in-frame clones and misses some; the assay was immunoSEQ multiplex PCR. The table records 250,000 to 300,000 clones, approximately 88% of them present only once. Sequencing was performed on peripheral blood. Source of these receptors: a woman in her 70s with COVID-19, enrolled during active disease.

The V call is TRBV10-3, the J call TRBJ1-5; D is unresolved. Germline CDR1 reads ENHRY; CDR2 reads SYGVKD. The CDR3 loop spans 12 amino acids. Deletions cut 9 bases from V and 3 bases from J, with 9 bases between. CDR3 sequence: CAIRGVNQPQHF. The CDR3 region has the DNA TGTGCCATTCGGGGAGTCAATCAGCCCCAGCATTTT.

This rearrangement joins TRBV5-8 to TRBJ2-1; D possibly corresponds to TRBD1 (5 bases). Between the trimmed V and J ends, which lost 5 bases and 7 bases, there was a span of 10 bases. Germline V gives CDR1 SGHTS, CDR2 YDEGEE. CDR3 size: 12 residues. The CDR3 loop is CASRAGQNEQFF. In nucleotides, the CDR3 is TGTGCCAGCAGGGCAGGGCAGAATGAGCAGTTCTTC.

This sequence joins TRBV7-9 and TRBJ2-7; 11 bases are shared with TRBD2. V trimming: 6 bases; J trimming: 3 bases; junction bases outside the gene matches: 7. Germline V gene sequence: CDR1 SEHNR, CDR2 FQNEAQ (reference sequence). The length of the CDR3 is 15 residues. The DNA of the CDR3 is TGTGCCAGCAGTATTACCGGGACTAGCGGCTACGAGCAGTACTTC. Its translation: CASSITGTSGYEQYF.

V usage is TRBV3-1 (or the pseudogene TRBV3-2) and J usage is TRBJ2-3, with TRBD2 matching 10 bases. Germline lookup yields CDR1 LGHDT and CDR2 YNNKEL (reference sequence). Unmatched junction bases numbered 7, after V lost 4 bases and J lost 0 bases. The CDR3 is 17 amino acids. The DNA for the CDR3 is TGTGCCAGCAGCCCCCGGACTAGCGGAGGGAGCACAGATACGCAGTATTTT. Protein: CASSPRTSGGSTDTQYF.

The chain couples TRBV21-1 to TRBJ2-1; no DNA check was done on the table's D call, TRBD1. TRBV21-1 represents a pseudogene. The length of the CDR3 is 18 residues. The CDR3 nucleotides are TGTGCCAGCAGCAAAGTAACCCTCCCAGGGGACCCATACAATGAGCAGTTCTTC. It translates to CASSKVTLPGDPYNEQFF.

The V gene is TRBV18, the J gene TRBJ1-2; TRBD1 matches 10 bases. J was trimmed by 2 bases and V by 3 bases; bases with no gene match: 12. In germline, CDR1 is KGHSH, CDR2 LQKENI. CDR3 size: 18 residues. The CDR3 DNA sequence: TGTGCCAGCTCACCGGCAGCTAAACCGGGACAGGGGAACTATGGCTACACCTTC. It translates to CASSPAAKPGQGNYGYTF.

The V gene is TRBV6-5, the J gene TRBJ1-5, with D perhaps matching TRBD1 (5 bases). V lost 6 bases and J 4 bases, leaving 16 bases between the germline ends. The CDR3 totals 15 residues. Germline CDR1 reads MNHEY; CDR2 reads SVGAGI. In DNA form, the CDR3 reads TGTGCCAGCAGCGTAACGCAGGGTGGGAATCAGCCCCAGCATTTT. This translates into CASSVTQGGNQPQHF.